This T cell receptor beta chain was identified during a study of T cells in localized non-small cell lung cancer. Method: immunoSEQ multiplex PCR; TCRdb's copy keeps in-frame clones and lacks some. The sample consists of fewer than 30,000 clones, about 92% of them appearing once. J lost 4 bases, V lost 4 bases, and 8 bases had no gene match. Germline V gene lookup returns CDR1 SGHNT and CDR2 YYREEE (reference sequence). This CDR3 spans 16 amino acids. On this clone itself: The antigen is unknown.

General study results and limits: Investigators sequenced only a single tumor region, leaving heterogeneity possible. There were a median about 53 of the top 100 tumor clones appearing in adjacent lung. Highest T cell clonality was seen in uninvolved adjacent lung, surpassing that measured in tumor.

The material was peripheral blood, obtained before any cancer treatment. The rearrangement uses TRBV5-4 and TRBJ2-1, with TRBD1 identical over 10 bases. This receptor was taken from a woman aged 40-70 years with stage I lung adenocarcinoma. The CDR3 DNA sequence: TGTGCCAGCAGCCGGGGGGGACAGGGGACGTACAATGAGCAGTTCTTC. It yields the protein CASSRGGQGTYNEQFF.